The 10 T cell receptor beta chains reported below all come from one sample, sequenced in a study of T cells in Graves' hyperthyroidism and ophthalmopathy (dated by TCRdb to the late 2010s). The library was obtained by multiplex PCR. TCRdb records Illumina HiSeq 2000 as the sequencer. Amplification of TCR beta CDR3 regions was carried out from RNA transcripts. For the first round of RT-PCR on the TCR CDR3, the HTBI primer set was used together with the Qiagen OneStep RT-PCR kit. TCRdb handled the public reads itself, with Q25 trimming in fastp and clone calling in MiXCR, and kept productive beta chains. Each CDR3 protein appears once, grouped with its most common genes and DNA. The sample contains 200,000 to 300,000 distinct CDR3 sequences, about a sixth of them found a single time. The ten largest clones take up 28% of the sample. Sequences were obtained from blood. Every receptor here comes from a woman aged 18-29 years with Graves' ophthalmopathy.

This clonotype was counted at least ten times. The rearrangement links TRBV28 to TRBJ1-5; D is perhaps TRBD1 (6 bases). This CDR3 is 16 amino acids long. Germline V gives CDR1 MDHEN, CDR2 SYDVKM. The germline V and J ends were trimmed by 6 bases and 0 bases, with 15 bases remaining between them. The CDR3 sequence is CASSPVQGDSNQPQHF. CDR3 coding DNA: TGTGCCAGCAGCCCAGTACAGGGAGATAGCAATCAGCCCCAGCATTTT. Filled out from reference TRBV28 and TRBJ1-5, the complete variable domain reads DVKVTQSSRYLVKRTGEKVFLECVQDMDHENMFWYRQDPGLGLRLIYFSYDVKMKEKGDIPEGYSVSREKKERFSLILESASTNQTSMYLCASSPVQGDSNQPQHFGDGTRLSIL.

Many counts were recorded for this clonotype. The CDR3 sequence: CSARPGGRQETQYF. CDR3 nucleotides: TGCAGTGCTAGGCCGGGGGGGCGCCAAGAGACCCAGTACTTC. This chain links TRBV20-1 with TRBJ2-5; 8 nucleotides match TRBD2. The CDR3 covers 14 residues. V was pared by 3 bases and J by 1 base, with 4 bases of the junction left unmatched. From germline, CDR1 is DFQATT and CDR2 SNEGSKA (reference sequence).

There are many counts of this clonotype. DNA for the CDR3: TGTGCCAGCAGCCTTCGTCGGACAACCACCGGGACAGTCGCTAGAAACACCATATATTTT. It translates to CASSLRRTTTGTVARNTIYF. The J gene is TRBJ1-3, the V gene TRBV3-1, with 7 bases fitting TRBD1. This CDR3 has 20 amino acids. V was clipped by 4 bases and J by 5 bases; unmatched bases: 23. Per germline, CDR1 LGHDT and CDR2 YNNKEL (reference sequence).

This clonotype was observed many times. The J gene is TRBJ2-7, the V gene TRBV28, with a tentative D call TRBD2 (5 bases). The germline V gene has CDR1 MDHEN and CDR2 SYDVKM. Trimming stripped 6 bases from V and 2 bases from J, with 14 bases between. The CDR3 extends over 14 amino acids. This chain's CDR3 is CASRGPATTYEQYF. Written as DNA, the CDR3 is TGTGCCAGCAGGGGCCCAGCGACTACCTACGAGCAGTACTTC.

The V gene is TRBV28, the J gene TRBJ2-7; D assignment may be TRBD1 or TRBD2 (9 bases each). CDR3 length: 18 residues. Germline CDR1 is MDHEN and CDR2 is SYDVKM. V was trimmed by 5 bases and J by 6 bases, leaving 29 bases between them. The CDR3: CASSQGTGLVAGEGEQYF. DNA of the CDR3: TGTGCCAGCAGTCAAGGGACAGGGCTTGTAGCGGGAGAAGGCGAGCAGTACTTC. Supplemented by reference TRBV28 and TRBJ2-7, the full variable domain reads DVKVTQSSRYLVKRTGEKVFLECVQDMDHENMFWYRQDPGLGLRLIYFSYDVKMKEKGDIPEGYSVSREKKERFSLILESASTNQTSMYLCASSQGTGLVAGEGEQYFGPGTRLTVT.

This clonotype occurred many times. The chain couples TRBV28 to TRBJ2-3, with TRBD2 identical over 7 bases. This CDR3 spans 16 amino acids. The V segment lost 6 bases and the J segment 1 base; nucleotides outside the gene matches: 10. The germline V gene has CDR1 MDHEN and CDR2 SYDVKM. CDR3 in amino acids: CASRGGAGPRTDTQYF. In DNA form, the CDR3 reads TGTGCCAGCAGGGGGGGAGCGGGGCCACGCACAGATACGCAGTATTTT.

This rearrangement joins TRBV6-5 to TRBJ1-2; no clear D gene. The CDR3 is 15 amino acids. V was shortened by 2 bases and J by 2 bases, with 12 bases between the two germline ends. Germline V gene lookup returns CDR1 MNHEY and CDR2 SVGAGI. CDR3 protein: CASSYDRGGNYGYTF. The CDR3, as DNA: TGTGCCAGCAGTTACGACCGGGGAGGAAACTATGGCTACACCTTC.

In this sample, this clonotype turned up many times. The chain joins TRBV7-9 to TRBJ2-1, with D possibly matching TRBD1 (6 bases). The length of the CDR3 is 19 residues. CDR1 and CDR2 (germline): SEHNR, FQNEAQ (reference sequence). Trimming took 5 bases from V and 0 from J, leaving 23 bases between them. CDR3 nucleotides: TGTGCCAGCAGCCCTCAGGAGGCCCGAGGGGGAAGCTCCTACAATGAGCAGTTCTTC. Protein: CASSPQEARGGSSYNEQFF.

This clonotype was detected ten times or more. The chain has TRBV20-1 and TRBJ2-1; 8 bases match TRBD2. V gave up 1 base and J gave up 2 bases; unmatched junction bases: 7. Germline assignment: CDR1 DFQATT and CDR2 SNEGSKA (reference sequence). The CDR3 extends over 16 amino acids. Here the CDR3 reads CSARAMLRGAYNEQFF. Written as DNA, the CDR3 is TGCAGTGCTAGAGCGATGTTGCGGGGGGCCTACAATGAGCAGTTCTTC.

This rearrangement joins TRBV28 to TRBJ1-5; weak D call: TRBD1 (5 bases). CDR3 size: 15 residues. Germline loops: CDR1 MDHEN, CDR2 SYDVKM. The V end lost 5 bases, the J end lost 7 bases, and 18 bases lay between the germline ends. The CDR3 sequence: CASSTPGRVIQPQHF. The CDR3 bases are TGTGCCAGCAGTACTCCGGGACGAGTTATCCAGCCCCAGCATTTT.